This section outlines one TCR beta chain sequence together with its context. What it binds is unknown. Germline values: CDR1 SGHAT, CDR2 FQNNGV. Trimming pared 2 bases from V and 3 bases from J, leaving 13 bases between. This CDR3 has 15 residues. This sample was included in a study of cytomegalovirus exposure and HLA in healthy donors. Study results and caveats: A later analysis associated roughly 15,000 TCR beta sequences with HLA alleles at a 0.05 false discovery rate. Cytomegalovirus status was reportedly diagnosed by the classifier with high specificity and sensitivity. Later analysis demonstrated an association between a missense DCLRE1C variant and TCR beta V- and J-gene trimming.

It was with 60 Vbeta and 13 Jbeta primers that the PCR ran. The data were produced by immunoSEQ multiplex PCR, yet TCRdb's version contains in-frame clones alone and is incomplete. The data contain about 64,000 clones, 60% to 80% of them singletons. The receptor was derived from a male donor in good health and CMV-seropositive. Sequenced: PBMCs. The rearrangement links TRBV11-2 to TRBJ1-1; D may be TRBD1 (5 bases). CDR3 region: CASSLKASGDTEAFF. The CDR3 DNA follows: TGTGCCAGCAGCTTAAAGGCTTCGGGGGACACTGAAGCTTTCTTT.